The rows below give T cell receptor beta chains drawn from one sample of a study of vaccination and CD4 T cells after COVID-19. TCRdb passed the PCR reads through MiXCR, listing each CDR3 protein once. The profile shows about 21,000 distinct CDR3 sequences, 60% of them singletons. The source was CD4+ T cells from blood, collected after SARS-CoV-2 vaccination. These receptors were taken from a human donor who had recovered from COVID-19. The CDR3 runs from the conserved cysteine through the conserved F or W. D genes are given only for firm matches. Size values are once, few and many counts, or a class for expanded clones, and some rows have none.

CDR3 protein: CSARAPPWQYF; CDR3 DNA: TGCAGTGCGAGAGCGCCACCTTGGCAGTACTTC; J gene: TRBJ2-7; V gene: TRBV20-1; D gene: .; clone size: .
CDR3 protein: CASSYSRLGQGYSPLHF; CDR3 DNA: TGTGCCAGCAGTTACTCTCGGCTCGGACAGGGGTATTCACCCCTCCACTTT; J gene: TRBJ1-6; V gene: TRBV6-5; D gene: TRBD1; clone size: few
CDR3 protein: CSARGTVDQPQHF; CDR3 DNA: TGCAGTGCTAGAGGGACAGTTGATCAGCCCCAGCATTTT; J gene: TRBJ1-5; V gene: TRBV20-1; D gene: .; clone size: .
CDR3 protein: CASSRQTGNPDTQYF; CDR3 DNA: TGTGCCAGCAGCCGCCAAACAGGGAATCCAGATACGCAGTATTTT; J gene: TRBJ2-3; V gene: TRBV7-2; D gene: .; clone size: .
CDR3 protein: CASRIGLLEQFF; CDR3 DNA: TGTGCCAGCAGAATCGGACTTCTTGAGCAGTTCTTC; J gene: TRBJ2-1; V gene: TRBV6-2/TRBV6-3; D gene: .; clone size: .
CDR3 protein: CASSLNEGGGTDTQYF; CDR3 DNA: TGTGCCAGCAGCTTAAACGAGGGAGGTGGCACAGATACGCAGTATTTT; J gene: TRBJ2-3; V gene: TRBV7-3; D gene: .; clone size: .
CDR3 protein: CASSFTGNEKLFF; CDR3 DNA: TGTGCCAGCAGCTTCACAGGTAATGAAAAACTGTTTTTT; J gene: TRBJ1-4; V gene: TRBV7-9; D gene: .; clone size: few
CDR3 protein: CSARPWRPRAYEQYF; CDR3 DNA: TGCAGTGCTAGGCCATGGAGGCCCCGGGCCTACGAGCAGTACTTC; J gene: TRBJ2-7; V gene: TRBV20-1; D gene: .; clone size: .
CDR3 protein: CSARKFNRGVRNTQYF; CDR3 DNA: TGCAGTGCTAGAAAATTTAACCGCGGGGTTCGAAATACGCAGTATTTT; J gene: TRBJ2-3; V gene: TRBV20-1; D gene: .; clone size: .
CDR3 protein: CASSFASGRGKNIQYF; CDR3 DNA: TGTGCCAGCAGCTTCGCGAGTGGGCGCGGCAAAAACATTCAGTACTTC; J gene: TRBJ2-4; V gene: TRBV7-8; D gene: .; clone size: .
CDR3 protein: CSAIGGDGYTF; CDR3 DNA: TGCAGCGCCATCGGGGGGGATGGCTACACCTTC; J gene: TRBJ1-2; V gene: TRBV29-1; D gene: .; clone size: .
CDR3 protein: CSARYASDPFRRPSYEQYF; CDR3 DNA: TGCAGTGCTAGATATGCCTCTGACCCATTCCGACGTCCATCCTACGAGCAGTACTTC; J gene: TRBJ2-7; V gene: TRBV20-1; D gene: .; clone size: few
CDR3 protein: CASSLSGDRGAWNTEAFF; CDR3 DNA: TGTGCCAGCAGTTTATCAGGGGACAGGGGCGCTTGGAACACTGAAGCTTTCTTT; J gene: TRBJ1-1; V gene: TRBV27; D gene: TRBD1; clone size: few
CDR3 protein: CASSDRGWGQETQYF; CDR3 DNA: TGTGCCAGCAGTGATCGCGGGTGGGGGCAAGAGACCCAGTACTTC; J gene: TRBJ2-5; V gene: TRBV2; D gene: .; clone size: .
CDR3 protein: CASSLGAYGYTF; CDR3 DNA: TGTGCCAGCAGCTTAGGGGCGTATGGCTACACCTTC; J gene: TRBJ1-2; V gene: TRBV7-2; D gene: .; clone size: few
CDR3 protein: CASRDYGYTFGSGESSNYGYTF; CDR3 DNA: .; J gene: TRBJ1-2; V gene: TRBV19; D gene: .; clone size: few
CDR3 protein: CASSPDPTSGETQYF; CDR3 DNA: TGTGCCAGCAGCCCCGACCCAACTAGCGGGGAGACCCAGTACTTC; J gene: TRBJ2-5; V gene: TRBV5-4; D gene: TRBD2; clone size: .
CDR3 protein: CASSHGPEQYF; CDR3 DNA: TGCGCCAGCAGTCATGGGCCCGAGCAGTACTTC; J gene: TRBJ2-7; V gene: TRBV4-1; D gene: .; clone size: .
CDR3 protein: CSARDHETQYF; CDR3 DNA: TGCAGTGCTAGAGATCACGAGACCCAGTACTTC; J gene: TRBJ2-5; V gene: TRBV20-1; D gene: .; clone size: few
CDR3 protein: CASSYSVGGVYEQYF; CDR3 DNA: TGTGCCAGCAGTTACTCGGTGGGGGGTGTCTACGAGCAGTACTTC; J gene: TRBJ2-7; V gene: TRBV6-5; D gene: .; clone size: .
CDR3 protein: CASTMDYYGYTF; CDR3 DNA: TGTGCCAGCACCATGGACTACTATGGCTACACCTTC; J gene: TRBJ1-2; V gene: TRBV6-1; D gene: .; clone size: .
CDR3 protein: CASSDRRAKYTEAFF; CDR3 DNA: TGTGCCAGCAGTGACCGGAGGGCGAAGTACACTGAAGCTTTCTTT; J gene: TRBJ1-1; V gene: TRBV6-1; D gene: .; clone size: .
CDR3 protein: CSARPNPDTQYF; CDR3 DNA: TGCAGTGCTAGACCCAATCCAGATACGCAGTATTTT; J gene: TRBJ2-3; V gene: TRBV20-1; D gene: .; clone size: .
CDR3 protein: CASSLVARWTGELFF; CDR3 DNA: TGTGCCAGCAGCTTAGTCGCTCGGTGGACCGGGGAGCTGTTTTTT; J gene: TRBJ2-2; V gene: TRBV7-2; D gene: .; clone size: .
CDR3 protein: CARPWGSYEQYF; CDR3 DNA: TGTGCCAGGCCCTGGGGCTCCTACGAGCAGTACTTC; J gene: TRBJ2-7; V gene: TRBV5-3; D gene: .; clone size: .
CDR3 protein: CASRESSVVAGELFF; CDR3 DNA: TGTGCCAGCAGGGAAAGCAGTGTGGTAGCCGGGGAGCTGTTTTTT; J gene: TRBJ2-2; V gene: TRBV6-1; D gene: .; clone size: few
CDR3 protein: CASSLVSGRQSNEQFF; CDR3 DNA: TGTGCCAGCAGCTTAGTATCGGGGAGGCAATCCAATGAGCAGTTCTTC; J gene: TRBJ2-1; V gene: TRBV7-3; D gene: .; clone size: few
CDR3 protein: CATSRGERGGQETQYF; CDR3 DNA: TGTGCCACCAGCAGAGGCGAGCGGGGGGGTCAAGAGACCCAGTACTTC; J gene: TRBJ2-5; V gene: TRBV15; D gene: TRBD2; clone size: few
CDR3 protein: CASGQNLQRAQYF; CDR3 DNA: TGTGCCAGCGGACAAAACCTGCAACGGGCCCAGTACTTC; J gene: TRBJ2-5; V gene: TRBV2; D gene: .; clone size: .
CDR3 protein: CASITRTGLTEGQFF; CDR3 DNA: TGTGCCAGCATCACCCGGACAGGGCTAACAGAAGGGCAGTTCTTC; J gene: TRBJ2-1; V gene: TRBV28; D gene: TRBD1; clone size: .
CDR3 protein: CASSLDRGSYGYTF; CDR3 DNA: TGTGCCAGCAGTTTAGACAGGGGGTCCTATGGCTACACCTTC; J gene: TRBJ1-2; V gene: TRBV27; D gene: TRBD1; clone size: few